A single sample is the source of the 28 T cell receptor beta chains below, sequenced in a study of technical replicates of blood from four donors. The data were produced by immunoSEQ multiplex PCR, yet TCRdb's version contains in-frame clones alone and is incomplete. The sample lists about 82,000 clones; over 90% were seen once. Specimen: T cells isolated from PBMCs. The source of these receptors is a human donor in good health.

The chain couples TRBV7-2 to TRBJ2-5; D might be TRBD1 (5 bases). V was clipped by 5 bases and J by 2 bases, with 15 bases between them. The CDR3 runs 15 residues. CDR1 SGHTA and CDR2 FQGNSA come from the germline V gene. CDR3 protein: CASSLVGGAQETQYF. The CDR3 nucleotides read TGTGCCAGCAGCCTGGTCGGTGGGGCTCAAGAGACCCAGTACTTC. Full variable domain (outside the CDR3, taken from reference TRBV7-2 and TRBJ2-5): GAGVSQSPSNKVTEKGKDVELRCDPISGHTALYWYRQSLGQGLEFLIYFQGNSAPDKSGLPSDRFSAERTGGSVSTLTIQRTQQEDSAVYLCASSLVGGAQETQYFGPGTRLLVL.

This chain joins TRBV5-1 and TRBJ2-7, with 10 bases matching TRBD2. V was clipped by 1 base and J by 5 bases; unmatched bases: 12. This CDR3 has 17 amino acids. CDR1 is SGHRS, CDR2 YFSETQ, per germline. The CDR3 is CASSLRLAGAVINEQYF. CDR3 nucleotides: TGCGCCAGCAGCTTGAGGCTAGCGGGAGCCGTCATCAACGAGCAGTACTTC.

This clone was seen only once. The CDR3 nucleotides read TGTGCCAGCAGGGAGGGGTCTAACTATGGCTACACCTTC. Protein product: CASREGSNYGYTF. The chain has TRBV6-1 and TRBJ1-2, with D perhaps matching TRBD1 (5 bases). Trimming removed 6 bases from V and 0 bases from J, with 8 bases in between. From germline, CDR1 is MNHNS and CDR2 SASEGT. This CDR3 is built from 13 residues.

J is TRBJ1-2 and V is TRBV10-3; D may be TRBD1 (5 bases). The CDR3 is 14 amino acids. CDR1 ENHRY and CDR2 SYGVKD come from the germline V gene. CDR3 in amino acids: CVTQGGVIDYGYTF. In nucleotides, the CDR3 is TGTGTAACCCAGGGAGGGGTGATTGACTATGGCTACACCTTC.

This chain joins TRBV5-6 and TRBJ1-5; 8 bases agree with TRBD1. The CDR3 is made up of 16 amino acids. Germline V gives CDR1 SGHDT, CDR2 YYEEEE. J lost 4 bases, V lost 0 bases, and 6 bases had no gene match. This chain's CDR3 is CASSLADRALNQPQHF. The CDR3 DNA follows: TGTGCCAGCAGCTTGGCGGACAGGGCTCTTAATCAGCCCCAGCATTTT.

The chain links TRBV15 to TRBJ1-5, with 7 positions matching TRBD1. The J segment lost 3 bases and the V segment lost 2 bases, leaving 7 bases of the junction unmatched. Germline lookup yields CDR1 LNHNV and CDR2 YYDKDF (reference sequence). The CDR3 spans 16 residues. CDR3 region: CATSRTLGQLNQPQHF. The CDR3 DNA reads as TGTGCCACCAGCAGAACGTTGGGACAGCTCAATCAGCCCCAGCATTTT. The whole variable domain, filled in from reference TRBV15 and TRBJ1-5, reads DAMVIQNPRYQVTQFGKPVTLSCSQTLNHNVMYWYQQKSSQAPKLLFHYYDKDFNNEADTPDNFQSRRPNTSFCFLDIRSPGLGDTAMYLCATSRTLGQLNQPQHFGDGTRLSIL.

This clone has a single count. The chain uses TRBV18 and TRBJ1-1, with TRBD1 identical over 7 bases. Germline V CDR1 and CDR2: KGHSH, LQKENI. V lost 3 bases and J lost 2; bases outside the gene matches: 6. The CDR3 extends over 15 amino acids. CDR3 DNA sequence: TGTGCCAGCTCACCCTCAGGGGGGCTCAACACTGAAGCTTTCTTT. This translates into CASSPSGGLNTEAFF.

The rearrangement uses TRBV29-1 and TRBJ1-3; 7 nucleotides match TRBD1. The V and J ends lost 7 bases and 4 bases, in that order; junction bases with no gene match: 4. Looked up from germline, CDR1 is SQVTM and CDR2 is ANQGSEA. This CDR3 contains 12 residues. This CDR3 is CSATGEGNTIYF. In DNA form, the CDR3 reads TGCAGCGCTACAGGGGAGGGAAACACCATATATTTT.

V and J are TRBV6-1 and TRBJ1-2, with D possibly TRBD1 on 5 matching bases. CDR3 length equals 15 residues. Trimming removed 3 bases at V and 4 bases at J, with 15 bases between. From germline, CDR1 is MNHNS and CDR2 SASEGT. The CDR3 region has the DNA TGTGCCAGCAGTGATAGGGGCAGGAGCTTCTATGGCTACACCTTC. Its translation is CASSDRGRSFYGYTF.

The chain recombines TRBV28 with TRBJ1-5; D is unresolved. V lost 6 bases and J 5 bases, leaving 8 bases between the germline ends. The CDR3 has 12 amino acids. Germline CDR1 MDHEN, CDR2 SYDVKM. The CDR3 here is CASSPDDQPQHF. The CDR3 DNA reads as TGTGCCAGCAGCCCAGATGATCAGCCCCAGCATTTT.

This clone was counted once. V and J are TRBV20-1 and TRBJ2-3; D is possibly TRBD1 (6 bases). V lost 6 bases and J 8 bases, leaving 12 bases between the germline ends. CDR3 length: 11 residues. Germline CDR1 reads DFQATT; CDR2 reads SNEGSKA (reference sequence). The CDR3, as DNA: TGCAGTGCAGACACAGGGACTACGCAGTATTTT. This encodes CSADTGTTQYF.

V usage is TRBV27 and J usage is TRBJ1-5, with 9 bases that match TRBD1. The CDR3 has 14 amino acids. The V and J ends lost 8 bases and 4 bases, in that order; junction bases with no gene match: 6. Germline values: CDR1 MNHEY, CDR2 SMNVEV (reference sequence). CDR3 loop: CASGQGYSNQPQHF. CDR3 DNA sequence: TGTGCCAGCGGACAGGGGTATAGTAATCAGCCCCAGCATTTT.

The gene calls are TRBV19 and TRBJ1-5, with TRBD1 matching 7 bases. Germline V gene lookup returns CDR1 LNHDA and CDR2 SQIVND (reference sequence). V gave up 7 bases and J gave up 6 bases; unmatched junction bases: 9. The CDR3 is 14 residues long. The CDR3 nucleotides read TGTGCCAGTACCCAGGGACAGATTAGTCAGCCCCAGCATTTT. Translated: CASTQGQISQPQHF.

The CDR3 protein is CASSQYRDRATDTQYF. CDR3 nucleotide sequence: TGTGCCAGCAGCCAGTACCGGGACAGGGCAACAGATACGCAGTATTTT. The gene calls are TRBV4-2 and TRBJ2-3; TRBD1 matches at 9 bases. The CDR3 loop spans 16 amino acids. Germline V gene lookup returns CDR1 LGHNA and CDR2 YNFKEQ. The trim removed 3 bases at V and 3 bases at J, leaving 7 bases unmatched.

This clone appeared a few times. The chain links TRBV18 to TRBJ1-1, with TRBD1 matching over 7 bases. With 4 bases clipped from V and 5 bases from J, the junction kept 7 bases outside the gene matches. CDR3 size: 14 residues. CDR1 and CDR2 (germline): KGHSH, LQKENI. The CDR3 sequence: CASSLEGAWTEAFF. CDR3 in DNA: TGTGCCAGCTCACTGGAGGGGGCTTGGACTGAAGCTTTCTTT.

This chain joins TRBV2 and TRBJ1-4; D is unclear. The germline CDR1 and CDR2 sequences are SNHLY and FYNNEI. The CDR3 loop spans 12 amino acids. The V end lost 7 bases, the J end lost 14 bases, and 17 bases lay between the germline ends. The CDR3 loop reads CASKEGGGKLFF. Here the CDR3 DNA reads TGTGCCAGCAAGGAAGGCGGCGGGAAGCTGTTTTTT.

This chain uses TRBV29-1 with TRBJ2-7, with 8 bases lining up with TRBD1. Trimming removed 2 bases from V and 1 base from J; junction bases left unmatched: 19. This CDR3 is built from 19 residues. Germline V gene data show CDR1 as SQVTM and CDR2 as ANQGSEA. The CDR3 DNA follows: TGCAGCGTTGAACTCCGGGACAGGTCCCCCTATAAAGAATCCTACGAGCAGTACTTC. Translated: CSVELRDRSPYKESYEQYF.

The rearrangement links TRBV4-3 to TRBJ2-3; a weak D match, TRBD2 (6 bases). The CDR3 contains 15 residues. Trimming took 4 bases from V and 2 from J, leaving 13 bases between them. Looked up from germline, CDR1 is LGHNA and CDR2 is YSLEER. Written as DNA, the CDR3 is TGCGCCAGCAGCCCAGCAGCGGGCCACACAGATACGCAGTATTTT. Translated, it gives CASSPAAGHTDTQYF.

This chain connects TRBV30 to TRBJ1-1; 8 bases map to TRBD1. The CDR3 is made up of 12 amino acids. From germline, CDR1 is GTSNPN and CDR2 SVGIG (reference sequence). Trimming took 2 bases from V and 7 from J; bases not matched to a gene: 3. The CDR3 region has the DNA TGTGCCTGGAGTCAGGGGGCGGTTGAAGCTTTCTTT. Translating gives CAWSQGAVEAFF.

This rearrangement joins TRBV6-1 to TRBJ1-2; D is unresolved. Trimming stripped 2 bases from V and 3 bases from J, with 10 bases between. The CDR3 is 14 residues long. Germline CDR1 reads MNHNS; CDR2 reads SASEGT. The CDR3 bases are TGTGCCAGCAGTGAATGGGGAGGTGACTATGGCTACACCTTC. Amino acid sequence: CASSEWGGDYGYTF.

CDR3 DNA: TGTGCCAGCAGCGTAGGGTTTCACCTAGCGGGAGTATTAGGCTACAATGAGCAGTTCTTC. It encodes CASSVGFHLAGVLGYNEQFF. The chain has TRBV9 and TRBJ2-1; TRBD2 agrees at 10 bases. This CDR3 region has 20 residues. Germline V gene data show CDR1 as SGDLS and CDR2 as YYNGEE. Unmatched junction bases numbered 15, after V lost 0 bases and J lost 3 bases.

The rearrangement uses TRBV10-3 and TRBJ2-3, with D possibly TRBD2 on 6 matching bases. Trimming pared 2 bases from V and 6 bases from J, leaving 18 bases between. The germline gives CDR1 ENHRY, CDR2 SYGVKD. This CDR3 region has 16 residues. CDR3 nucleotides: TGTGCCATCAGTGAGCGAACCGGGACTCCCTCGGATACGCAGTATTTT. Protein: CAISERTGTPSDTQYF.

This clone appeared once. The chain combines TRBV7-9 with TRBJ1-1; D possibly corresponds to TRBD1 (5 bases). The germline V gene encodes CDR1 SEHNR and CDR2 FQNEAQ (reference sequence). V lost 1 base and J lost 0, with 6 bases in between. CDR3 length: 14 residues. CDR3 sequence (DNA): TGTGCCAGCAGCTTAGGGGGCTTGAACACTGAAGCTTTCTTT. Translated: CASSLGGLNTEAFF.

V and J are TRBV25-1 and TRBJ2-7; 9 nucleotides line up with TRBD1. The V and J ends lost 5 bases and 4 bases, in that order; junction bases with no gene match: 3. The CDR3 has 13 residues. Germline V gives CDR1 MGHDK, CDR2 SYGVNS. The CDR3 reads CASSRDREYEQYF. CDR3 coding DNA: TGTGCCAGCAGTCGGGACAGGGAGTACGAGCAGTACTTC.

The gene calls are TRBV7-2 and TRBJ2-2; 8 bases are shared with TRBD1. Looked up from germline, CDR1 is SGHTA and CDR2 is FQGNSA. The CDR3 has 16 residues. V was clipped by 6 bases and J by 3 bases; unmatched bases: 9. The CDR3 region has the DNA TGTGCCAGCAGACCCCAGGGGGCCAGGGACACCGGGGAGCTGTTTTTT. It translates to CASRPQGARDTGELFF.

The chain couples TRBV5-1 to TRBJ2-1; D unresolved. Trimming took off 0 bases at V and 4 bases at J, with 5 bases between the two ends. This CDR3 spans 13 amino acids. Looked up from germline, CDR1 is SGHRS and CDR2 is YFSETQ. The CDR3 nucleotides read TGCGCCAGCAGCTTGGGGCAGTACAATGAGCAGTTCTTC. Translating gives CASSLGQYNEQFF.

CDR3: CASRDRSIEKLFF. In DNA, the CDR3 is TGTGCCAGCAGAGACAGGTCGATAGAAAAACTGTTTTTT. J is TRBJ1-4 and V is TRBV6-5, with D possibly matching TRBD1 (6 bases). The CDR3 spans 13 residues. Germline V CDR1 and CDR2: MNHEY, SVGAGI. V was trimmed by 6 bases and J by 8 bases, leaving 13 bases between them.

The chain links TRBV5-1 to TRBJ2-5, with 7 bases fitting TRBD2. This CDR3 region has 14 residues. V was clipped by 0 bases and J by 5 bases; unmatched bases: 4. Germline CDR1 and CDR2: SGHRS and YFSETQ. CDR3 sequence reads: CASSLAGGFETQYF. For the CDR3, the DNA is TGCGCCAGCAGCTTGGCGGGAGGTTTTGAGACCCAGTACTTC. Full variable domain (outside the CDR3, taken from reference TRBV5-1 and TRBJ2-5): KAGVTQTPRYLIKTRGQQVTLSCSPISGHRSVSWYQQTPGQGLQFLFEYFSETQRNKGNFPGRFSGRQFSNSRSEMNVSTLELGDSALYLCASSLAGGFETQYFGPGTRLLVL.